The 20 T cell receptor beta chains listed next were all sequenced from one sample in a study of Ad26.COV2.S vaccination and SARS-CoV-2 variants. Treatment defined: approximately 18 received Ad26.COV2.S at low or high dose, single or two shots; about 5 received placebo; per-sample allocation not given. Day 63 after the first injection of vaccine or placebo was the sampling time. Generated by immunoSEQ multiplex PCR, the TCRdb table keeps only in-frame clones and is missing some. The table shows about 350,000 clones, with 80% to 90% occurring only once. Sequencing used peripheral blood, obtained in a trial of Ad26.COV2.S vaccine versus placebo. The receptors were gathered from a person aged 18 to 65 who received the Ad26.COV2.S COVID-19 vaccine or a placebo.

The CDR3: CASSLMSRYTEAFF. In nucleotides, the CDR3 is TGTGCCAGCAGCTTGATGTCCAGGTACACTGAAGCTTTCTTT. The V and J genes are TRBV5-6 and TRBJ1-1; no clear D gene. Germline V lookup: CDR1 SGHDT, CDR2 YYEEEE. V was pared by 1 base and J by 3 bases, with 10 bases between. The CDR3 is 14 residues long.

The chain carries TRBV3-1 (or the pseudogene TRBV3-2) and TRBJ2-7; possibly TRBD2 for D (6 bases). The CDR3 covers 14 residues. V dropped 5 bases and J dropped 2 bases, with 13 bases sitting between them. Per the germline V gene, CDR1 is LGHDT and CDR2 is YNNKEL (reference sequence). Here the CDR3 DNA reads TGTGCCAGCAGCGACCAACTAGCAGCCTACGAGCAGTACTTC. It codes for CASSDQLAAYEQYF.

The chain couples TRBV5-1 to TRBJ2-7; 12 nucleotides agree with TRBD2. V trimming: 3 bases; J trimming: 1 base; junction bases outside the gene matches: 2. Per germline, CDR1 SGHRS and CDR2 YFSETQ. This CDR3 region has 15 residues. The CDR3 loop is CASSSLAGGSYEQYF. The CDR3 region has the DNA TGCGCCAGCAGCTCTCTAGCGGGAGGGTCCTACGAGCAGTACTTC.

V and J are TRBV5-1 and TRBJ1-3; D gene unclear. This CDR3 comprises 15 residues. V was trimmed by 4 bases and J by 2 bases, leaving 13 bases between them. CDR1 and CDR2 (germline): SGHRS, YFSETQ. CDR3 in amino acids: CASSPRGPPGNTIYF. The CDR3 region has the DNA TGCGCCAGCAGCCCCAGAGGGCCCCCTGGAAACACCATATATTTT.

CDR3 bases: TGTGCCATCACCCCGGCAGGGGGCACTGGCTACACCTTC. Translating it yields CAITPAGGTGYTF. The chain uses TRBV10-3 and TRBJ1-2; 8 positions agree with TRBD1. Germline V gene data show CDR1 as ENHRY and CDR2 as SYGVKD. Unmatched junction bases numbered 8, after V lost 7 bases and J lost 7 bases. This CDR3 is built from 13 residues.

This clone was seen once. The gene calls are TRBV2 and TRBJ2-7; D might be TRBD2 (6 bases). V lost 5 bases and J 6 bases, leaving 17 bases between the germline ends. The germline V gene has CDR1 SNHLY and CDR2 FYNNEI. CDR3 length equals 14 residues. CDR3 in amino acids: CASSKRPRESEQYF. The CDR3 DNA follows: TGTGCCAGCAGTAAGAGACCCCGGGAGTCCGAGCAGTACTTC.

The chain links TRBV5-1 to TRBJ2-1; tentative D call: TRBD2 (6 bases). Trimming stripped 0 bases from V and 7 bases from J, with 8 bases between. CDR1 SGHRS and CDR2 YFSETQ come from the germline V gene. The CDR3 loop spans 13 amino acids. CDR3: CASSLGLENEQFF. The CDR3 DNA reads TGCGCCAGCAGCTTGGGACTAGAAAATGAGCAGTTCTTC.

In DNA, the CDR3 is TGTGCCAGCAGCTTATACGCAGGGAGCTCCTACGAGCAGTACTTC. Translating gives CASSLYAGSSYEQYF. V is TRBV11-2 and J is TRBJ2-7, with D perhaps TRBD1 or TRBD2 (5 bases each). V was pared by 2 bases and J by 0 bases, with 11 bases between. Per germline, CDR1 SGHAT and CDR2 FQNNGV. This CDR3 has 15 amino acids. The full variable domain, its missing parts supplied by reference TRBV11-2 and TRBJ2-7, is EAGVAQSPRYKIIEKRQSVAFWCNPISGHATLYWYQQILGQGPKLLIQFQNNGVVDDSQLPKDRFSAERLKGVDSTLKIQPAKLEDSAVYLCASSLYAGSSYEQYFGPGTRLTVT.

The chain recombines TRBV5-4 with TRBJ1-1; TRBD1 matches at 7 bases. Germline CDR1 and CDR2: SGHNT and YYREEE (reference sequence). This CDR3 spans 15 amino acids. V gave up 10 bases and J gave up 1 base; unmatched junction bases: 13. The CDR3 protein is CAAKPPGQKNTEAFF. DNA of the CDR3: TGTGCCGCCAAGCCCCCGGGACAGAAGAACACTGAAGCTTTCTTT.

V usage is TRBV3-1 (or the pseudogene TRBV3-2) and J usage is TRBJ1-6, with 10 bases that match TRBD1. Trimming cost V 2 bases and J 0 bases; bases outside gene matches: 1. The length of the CDR3 is 17 residues. Germline V gives CDR1 LGHDT, CDR2 YNNKEL (reference sequence). CDR3 in amino acids: CASSQRTGGSYNSPLHF. The CDR3, as DNA: TGTGCCAGCAGCCAAAGGACAGGGGGCTCCTATAATTCACCCCTCCACTTT.

The chain carries TRBV28 and TRBJ2-5, with 9 bases fitting TRBD1. The CDR3 is 15 residues long. Trimming cost V 5 bases and J 5 bases; bases outside gene matches: 9. Germline loops: CDR1 MDHEN, CDR2 SYDVKM. Here the CDR3 reads CASSLGQGRWETQYF. The CDR3 DNA is TGTGCCAGCAGTCTTGGACAGGGGAGATGGGAGACCCAGTACTTC. Filled out from reference TRBV28 and TRBJ2-5, the complete variable domain reads DVKVTQSSRYLVKRTGEKVFLECVQDMDHENMFWYRQDPGLGLRLIYFSYDVKMKEKGDIPEGYSVSREKKERFSLILESASTNQTSMYLCASSLGQGRWETQYFGPGTRLLVL.

The rearrangement joins TRBV5-4 to TRBJ2-1; a weak D match, TRBD2 (7 bases). Germline CDR1 is SGHNT and CDR2 is YYREEE (reference sequence). The CDR3 contains 15 residues. The ends were cut back, 0 bases at V and 4 bases at J, with 11 bases in the middle. CDR3 nucleotides: TGTGCCAGCAGCTTGGCGGGGGGCTATTACAATGAGCAGTTCTTC. This codes for CASSLAGGYYNEQFF.

The chain has TRBV7-6 and TRBJ2-3; no reliable D call. Trimming removed 4 bases at V and 2 bases at J, with 7 bases between. The CDR3 contains 13 residues. Per the germline V gene, CDR1 is SGHVS and CDR2 is FNYEAQ. The CDR3 loop reads CASSSRLTDTQYF. Here the CDR3 DNA reads TGTGCCAGCAGCTCTAGACTCACAGATACGCAGTATTTT.

This chain links TRBV7-9 with TRBJ2-1, with a tentative D call TRBD2 (5 bases). Germline V gene lookup returns CDR1 SEHNR and CDR2 FQNEAQ (reference sequence). This CDR3 spans 14 amino acids. The V and J ends lost 7 bases and 2 bases respectively, with 12 bases between them. CDR3 region: CASKISETYNEQFF. CDR3 sequence (DNA): TGTGCCAGCAAGATTAGCGAGACCTACAATGAGCAGTTCTTC.

V usage is TRBV5-1 and J usage is TRBJ2-7; D might be TRBD2 (7 bases). The CDR3 is 14 amino acids. Germline-derived CDR1 and CDR2 are SGHRS and YFSETQ. V dropped 4 bases and J dropped 7 bases, with 18 bases sitting between them. The CDR3 coding sequence is TGCGCCAGCAGCATCGAAATGGGGGGGCGTGAGCAGTACTTC. Amino acid sequence: CASSIEMGGREQYF.

This sequence joins TRBV4-3 and TRBJ1-6, with D perhaps TRBD1 (5 bases). V dropped 4 bases and J dropped 5 bases, with 12 bases sitting between them. Germline V lookup: CDR1 LGHNA, CDR2 YSLEER. The length of the CDR3 is 15 residues. CDR3 protein: CASSPVAGNNSPLHF. The CDR3 DNA sequence: TGCGCCAGCAGCCCGGTAGCAGGGAATAATTCACCCCTCCACTTT.

CDR3 residues: CASSARYNEQFF. CDR3 in DNA: TGTGCCAGCAGTGCCAGGTACAATGAGCAGTTCTTC. The chain is built from TRBV28 and TRBJ2-1, with no clear D. Per the germline V gene, CDR1 is MDHEN and CDR2 is SYDVKM. Trimming took 5 bases from V and 4 from J, leaving 6 bases between them. There are 12 residues in the CDR3.

CDR3 sequence: CASILGRGRQETQYF. In DNA form, the CDR3 reads TGTGCCAGTATTCTAGGCAGGGGGCGTCAAGAGACCCAGTACTTC. V is TRBV6-5 and J is TRBJ2-5; 8 nucleotides agree with TRBD1. The V gene end was trimmed by 9 bases and the J gene end by 2 bases; junction bases not matched to a gene: 11. Germline V gene data show CDR1 as MNHEY and CDR2 as SVGAGI. This CDR3 contains 15 residues.

The gene calls are TRBV12-3 or TRBV12-4 and TRBJ1-2; 7 nucleotides match TRBD1. V was clipped by 4 bases and J by 7 bases; unmatched bases: 6. This CDR3 has 13 residues. The CDR3 region has the DNA TGTGCCAGCAGTTCCCCGACAGGGTCTGGCTACACCTTC. Encoded protein: CASSSPTGSGYTF.

This clone appeared a single time. The chain employs TRBV6-5 and TRBJ1-6; 9 bases are a match to TRBD1. CDR1 MNHEY and CDR2 SVGAGI come from the germline V gene. V was pared by 10 bases and J by 6 bases, with 10 bases of the junction left unmatched. There are 15 residues in the CDR3. CDR3 region: CATQFGTGINSPLHF. CDR3 DNA: TGTGCCACCCAATTTGGGACAGGGATTAATTCACCCCTCCACTTT.